This T cell receptor beta chain was sequenced in a study of Graves' ophthalmopathy and Graves' hyperthyroidism. On the study more broadly: Where ophthalmopathy was absent within 18 months of follow-up, hyperthyroidism was stable.

The germline V gene has CDR1 SEHNR and CDR2 FQNEAQ (reference sequence). V lost 6 bases and J 9 bases, leaving 12 bases between the germline ends. The CDR3 contains 11 residues. RNA transcripts were the template, and TCR beta CDR3 regions were amplified from them. Scientists carried out first-round RT-PCR using HTBI primers and then a second-round multiplex PCR. TCRdb itself ran the multiplex PCR reads through MiXCR, one entry per CDR3 protein. Of some 1.1 million distinct CDR3 sequences in the sample, approximately 35% were seen once. Sequencing was carried out using peripheral blood or thyroid tissue (not recorded which). The V and J genes are TRBV7-9 and TRBJ2-7; possibly TRBD2 for D (6 bases). The TCR comes from an adult man with Graves' hyperthyroidism. This chain's CDR3 is CASSGDSLQYF. The DNA of the CDR3 is TGTGCCAGCAGTGGGGACTCTCTGCAGTACTTC.